Each of the 32 T cell receptor beta chains below was sequenced from the same sample in a study of blood T cell repertoires in COVID-19 (TCRdb year 2020). Receptor libraries were prepared by the immunoSEQ multiplex PCR assay. Imported from immuneACCESS, the table was reduced by TCRdb to in-frame sequences with V and J called. These copies leave out some clones; in studies compared against another copy, an unresolved V gene accounts for under half, and the cause of the remainder is not known. Present in this sample are tens of thousands of clones, 88% of which were seen just once. The top ten constitute over 9.5% of the sample. Sample: peripheral blood. The receptors derive from a human donor with active COVID-19. The donor label of this sample is uncertain.

The chain couples TRBV6-1 to TRBJ2-3; TRBD1 is a possible D gene (5 bases). V was shortened by 3 bases and J by 0 bases, with 13 bases between the two germline ends. The CDR3 contains 16 residues. Germline assignment: CDR1 MNHNS and CDR2 SASEGT. DNA of the CDR3: TGTGCCAGCAGTGAGTACACTGGGGCTAGCACAGATACGCAGTATTTT. Protein: CASSEYTGASTDTQYF.

This chain links TRBV19 with TRBJ2-1; 7 bases agree with TRBD2. The CDR3 consists of 14 residues. J gave up 3 bases and V 3 bases, and 2 bases lay outside the gene matches. Germline-derived CDR1 and CDR2 are LNHDA and SQIVND (reference sequence). In DNA, the CDR3 is TGTGCCAGTAGTATGGGGGGGGACTACAATGAGCAGTTCTTC. Protein sequence: CASSMGGDYNEQFF.

The CDR3 DNA follows: TGTGCCAGCAGTTTACAGGCCACAGGGGCTTCCTACGAGCAGTACTTC. Translated, it gives CASSLQATGASYEQYF. V and J are TRBV27 and TRBJ2-7; 7 positions match TRBD1. V was clipped by 2 bases and J by 1 base; unmatched bases: 8. The CDR3 runs 16 residues. Germline V gene data show CDR1 as MNHEY and CDR2 as SMNVEV (reference sequence).

This clone came up a few times. The chain employs TRBV6-5 and TRBJ1-6; D gene uncertain. The CDR3 has 12 amino acids. Germline V gene sequence: CDR1 MNHEY, CDR2 SVGAGI. V was shortened by 11 bases and J by 5 bases, with 10 bases between the two germline ends. DNA for the CDR3: TGTGCCCTAAAGACTCATAATTCACCCCTCCACTTT. Protein: CALKTHNSPLHF.

The rearrangement links TRBV6-5 to TRBJ1-1; tentatively, D is TRBD1 (5 bases). Germline CDR1 reads MNHEY; CDR2 reads SVGAGI. CDR3 length: 14 amino acids. The V gene lost 6 bases and the J gene lost 1 base, with 12 bases spanning the gap. The CDR3 protein is CASRGRVKNTEAFF. The DNA for the CDR3 is TGTGCCAGCAGGGGCAGGGTGAAGAACACTGAAGCTTTCTTT.

This chain uses TRBV23-1 with TRBJ2-5, with 8 bases that match TRBD1. TRBV23-1 is designated an ORF whose function remains uncertain. The CDR3 contains 15 residues. V gave up 2 bases and J gave up 1 base; unmatched junction bases: 3. CDR3 sequence (DNA): TGCGCCAGCAGTCAACTTACAGGGGGCCAAGAGACCCAGTACTTC. Amino acid sequence: CASSQLTGGQETQYF.

V usage is TRBV5-6 and J usage is TRBJ2-1; 11 positions match TRBD2. This CDR3 is 17 amino acids long. The trim removed 4 bases at V and 5 bases at J, leaving 11 bases unmatched. Germline CDR1 SGHDT, CDR2 YYEEEE. CDR3 sequence: CASSPTSGGRINNEQFF. Here the CDR3 DNA reads TGTGCCAGCAGCCCCACTAGCGGGGGCCGGATTAACAATGAGCAGTTCTTC.

This clone was observed a single time. The V and J genes are TRBV29-1 and TRBJ2-3; D may be TRBD1 (7 bases). Trimming took 8 bases from V and 0 from J, leaving 18 bases between them. Germline CDR1 is SQVTM and CDR2 is ANQGSEA. The CDR3 runs to 15 residues. The CDR3 spells CSLRGTVTSTDTQYF. The CDR3 region has the DNA TGCAGCTTACGGGGGACAGTTACTAGCACAGATACGCAGTATTTT.

This chain joins TRBV4-1 and TRBJ1-6; unclear D gene. Germline CDR1 and CDR2: MGHRA and YSYEKL. Between the trimmed V and J ends, which lost 1 base and 6 bases, there was a span of 4 bases. The CDR3 has 13 amino acids. The CDR3 sequence: CASSQAGNSPLHF. The CDR3 nucleotides are TGCGCCAGCAGCCAAGCGGGTAATTCACCCCTCCACTTT.

This sequence joins TRBV29-1 and TRBJ2-7; 7 bases line up with TRBD2. CDR3 size: 13 residues. Per germline, CDR1 SQVTM and CDR2 ANQGSEA. V was clipped by 7 bases and J by 3 bases; unmatched bases: 9. The CDR3 region has the DNA TGCAGCGGCCTCGACGGGGGGAACTACGAGCAGTACTTC. Protein product: CSGLDGGNYEQYF.

The V call is TRBV9, the J call TRBJ2-1; D not certain. Looked up from germline, CDR1 is SGDLS and CDR2 is YYNGEE. This CDR3 has 15 amino acids. The ends were cut back, 2 bases at V and 2 bases at J, with 11 bases in the middle. Here the CDR3 reads CASSVSPGAYNEQFF. For the CDR3, the DNA is TGTGCCAGCAGCGTTAGCCCTGGTGCCTACAATGAGCAGTTCTTC.

The V gene is TRBV11-2, the J gene TRBJ2-2, with a tentative D call TRBD1 (5 bases). Germline values: CDR1 SGHAT, CDR2 FQNNGV. The CDR3 is 14 amino acids. V lost 4 bases, J lost 5 bases, and 11 bases lay in between. Written as DNA, the CDR3 is TGTGCCAGCAGCTCCAGGGTATTAACCGGGGAGCTGTTTTTT. This gives the protein CASSSRVLTGELFF.

J is TRBJ1-2 and V is TRBV5-1; D is uncertain. This CDR3 is built from 15 residues. The ends were cut back, 4 bases at V and 5 bases at J, with 18 bases in the middle. Germline CDR1 reads SGHRS; CDR2 reads YFSETQ. The CDR3 loop reads CASSQLPNGDYGYTF. CDR3 in DNA: TGCGCCAGCAGCCAACTACCGAACGGGGATTATGGCTACACCTTC.

As regards this clone: The limits of the CDR3 on the DNA are not certain, so only TCRdb's listed CDR3 is given. This sample includes further DNA sequences coding for the same CDR3. The J gene is TRBJ1-4, the V gene TRBV21-1; the D segment call TRBD1 is taken from the table without a DNA check. TRBV21-1 is reported as a pseudogene. The CDR3 length equals 15 residues, ends included. This CDR3 reads CASSTWGQGNEKLFF.

The rearrangement uses TRBV28 and TRBJ1-5; 8 positions match TRBD1. The germline CDR1 and CDR2 sequences are MDHEN and SYDVKM. V was pared by 8 bases and J by 3 bases, with 12 bases of the junction left unmatched. The CDR3 totals 16 residues. The CDR3 DNA follows: TGTGCCAGCGGCTCCGGACAGGGATTAGACAATCAGCCCCAGCATTTT. Translating gives CASGSGQGLDNQPQHF.

The chain links TRBV9 to TRBJ1-3; D is unclear. V was cut by 4 bases and J by 4 bases, with 6 bases left in between. CDR3 size: 12 residues. Per germline, CDR1 SGDLS and CDR2 YYNGEE. CDR3 in amino acids: CASSPRGNTIYF. The CDR3 coding sequence is TGTGCCAGCAGCCCTAGGGGAAACACCATATATTTT.

CDR3 sequence reads: CASSLILPGLAGANEQFF. The CDR3 DNA reads TGTGCCAGCAGCTTAATCCTCCCGGGACTAGCGGGAGCCAATGAGCAGTTCTTC. This chain joins TRBV7-3 and TRBJ2-1; 14 bases map to TRBD2. The germline V gene encodes CDR1 SGHTA and CDR2 FQGTGA. The V and J ends lost 1 base and 6 bases, in that order; junction bases with no gene match: 8. CDR3 length: 18 amino acids. Looking up the rest from reference TRBV7-3 and TRBJ2-1 gives the full variable domain: GAGVSQTPSNKVTEKGKYVELRCDPISGHTALYWYRQSLGQGPEFLIYFQGTGAADDSGLPNDRFFAVRPEGSVSTLKIQRTERGDSAVYLCASSLILPGLAGANEQFFGPGTRLTVL.

The chain uses TRBV2 and TRBJ2-3; 12 nucleotides match TRBD2. The germline gives CDR1 SNHLY, CDR2 FYNNEI. The CDR3 consists of 17 residues. J lost 8 bases, V lost 2 bases, and 11 bases had no gene match. CDR3 loop: CASSESRTSGAGGTQYF. The CDR3 DNA follows: TGTGCCAGCAGTGAATCGAGGACTAGCGGGGCCGGGGGTACGCAGTATTTT.

The CDR3 nucleotides are TGTGCTCCGCCGTGGCGAGACCAGGCCTACTCTGGGGCCAACGTCCTGACTTTC. It specifies CAPPWRDQAYSGANVLTF. This chain joins TRBV12-5 and TRBJ2-6; D gene unclear. Trimming removed 11 bases at V and 0 bases at J, with 23 bases between. Germline V CDR1 and CDR2: LGHNT, FRNRAP. This CDR3 spans 18 amino acids.

V and J are TRBV5-4 and TRBJ2-2, with D possibly TRBD1 on 6 matching bases. Trimming shortened V by 4 bases and J by 5 bases, and 9 bases separated the two germline ends. The CDR3 has 13 amino acids. CDR1 SGHNT and CDR2 YYREEE come from the germline V gene (reference sequence). The CDR3 nucleotides read TGTGCCAGCAGCATACAGGGAACCGGGGAGCTGTTTTTT. Protein sequence: CASSIQGTGELFF. Complete variable domain (other parts from reference TRBV5-4 and TRBJ2-2): ETGVTQSPTHLIKTRGQQVTLRCSSQSGHNTVSWYQQALGQGPQFIFQYYREEENGRGNFPPRFSGLQFPNYSSELNVNALELDDSALYLCASSIQGTGELFFGEGSRLTVL.

This sequence joins TRBV7-9 and TRBJ2-1, with D possibly matching TRBD2 (6 bases). CDR3 size: 13 residues. Germline V CDR1 and CDR2: SEHNR, FQNEAQ (reference sequence). V gave up 0 bases and J gave up 9 bases, with 9 bases separating them. CDR3 nucleotide sequence: TGTGCCAGCAGCTTAGCAGGGCGGGGTGAGCAGTTCTTC. This codes for CASSLAGRGEQFF.

This chain connects TRBV5-1 to TRBJ1-4, with D tentatively TRBD1 (6 bases). V lost 3 bases to trimming and J lost 4 bases, with 10 bases between them. CDR1 SGHRS and CDR2 YFSETQ come from the germline V gene. The CDR3 length is 14 residues. The CDR3 reads CASSSWTDNEKLFF. DNA for the CDR3: TGCGCCAGCAGCTCGTGGACAGATAATGAAAAACTGTTTTTT.

As for this clone: The same CDR3 can be traced to other DNA sequences in this sample. The chain is built from TRBV2 and TRBJ1-3; a weak D match, TRBD1 (5 bases). Germline V gene lookup returns CDR1 SNHLY and CDR2 FYNNEI. The CDR3 has 14 amino acids. Trimming took 3 bases from V and 1 from J, leaving 7 bases between them. CDR3 sequence: CASSERGSGNTIYF. The CDR3 DNA reads as TGTGCCAGCAGTGAGCGGGGGTCTGGAAACACCATATATTTT.

The V call is TRBV10-2, the J call TRBJ1-5; D is ambiguous. CDR3 length: 15 amino acids. The ends were cut back, 0 bases at V and 1 base at J, with 7 bases in the middle. Germline CDR1 reads WSHSY; CDR2 reads SAAADI. The CDR3 spells CASSESGRSNQPQHF. The CDR3 DNA reads TGCGCCAGCAGTGAGTCGGGCAGGAGCAATCAGCCCCAGCATTTT.

This chain connects TRBV7-3 to TRBJ2-5; D ambiguous. The CDR3 length is 13 residues. V lost 1 base and J lost 5, with 8 bases in between. Germline values: CDR1 SGHTA, CDR2 FQGTGA. CDR3 sequence (DNA): TGTGCCAGCAGCTTAATGCTAGACGAGACCCAGTACTTC. Its protein is CASSLMLDETQYF.

This rearrangement joins TRBV1 to TRBJ2-6; the table's D call TRBD2 went unverified against the DNA. TRBV1 is deemed a pseudogene. This CDR3 is built from 15 residues. This chain's CDR3 is CTSSQGLDEANVLTF. CDR3 nucleotides: TGCACCAGCAGCCAAGGGCTAGATGAGGCCAACGTCCTGACTTTC.

V and J are TRBV25-1 and TRBJ1-2; 7 positions match TRBD1. CDR3 length: 13 residues. The germline V gene has CDR1 MGHDK and CDR2 SYGVNS. Trimming cost V 3 bases and J 7 bases; bases outside gene matches: 5. In DNA, the CDR3 is TGTGCCAGCAGTGATGTTAACAGGGGTGGCTACACCTTC. Protein: CASSDVNRGGYTF.

The chain joins TRBV4-1 to TRBJ2-6; 7 bases line up with TRBD1. The CDR3 has 16 amino acids. Germline assignment: CDR1 MGHRA and CDR2 YSYEKL. V trimming: 4 bases; J trimming: 4 bases; junction bases outside the gene matches: 7. This chain's CDR3 is CASSRVRTGGANVLTF. For the CDR3, the DNA is TGCGCCAGCAGCCGCGTTAGGACAGGCGGGGCCAACGTCCTGACTTTC.

This chain connects TRBV24-1 to TRBJ2-7; perhaps TRBD1 as D (6 bases). Germline CDR1 KGHDR, CDR2 SFDVKD. V was cut by 7 bases and J by 4 bases, with 10 bases left in between. This CDR3 has 12 amino acids. The CDR3, as DNA: TGTGCCACCAGCAACAGGGATTACGAGCAGTACTTC. Protein: CATSNRDYEQYF.

This sequence joins TRBV18 and TRBJ1-2, with D maybe TRBD1 (5 bases). The CDR3 consists of 13 residues. Germline CDR1 is KGHSH and CDR2 is LQKENI. The V and J ends lost 3 bases and 8 bases respectively, with 13 bases between them. This CDR3 reads CASSPGQGVGYTF. The CDR3 bases are TGTGCCAGCTCACCCGGGCAAGGGGTCGGCTACACCTTC.

The chain joins TRBV18 to TRBJ1-2, with 9 bases fitting TRBD1. Germline assignment: CDR1 KGHSH and CDR2 LQKENI. Trimming cost V 3 bases and J 6 bases; bases outside gene matches: 5. This CDR3 is built from 14 residues. The CDR3 is CASSPGTGPNGYTF. DNA for the CDR3: TGTGCCAGCTCACCCGGGACAGGGCCCAATGGCTACACCTTC.

This clone has just one count. This chain connects TRBV25-1 to TRBJ1-1; weak D call: TRBD1 (5 bases). The CDR3 extends over 12 amino acids. Germline lookup yields CDR1 MGHDK and CDR2 SYGVNS. V dropped 10 bases and J dropped 5 bases, with 14 bases sitting between them. The CDR3 DNA reads as TGTGCCACCCCGGGGGGTAGGACTGAAGCTTTCTTT. Protein product: CATPGGRTEAFF.